This entry lists 26 T cell receptor beta chains sequenced from one sample in a study of blood T cell repertoires in COVID-19. The repertoire was sequenced with immunoSEQ multiplex PCR; TCRdb's copy has only in-frame clones and lacks some. The sample carries 220,000 or so clones, around 81% recorded once. Material: peripheral blood. Receptor source: a woman aged 60 to 75 with acute or convalescent COVID-19.

This clone was seen only once. The chain has TRBV29-1 and TRBJ1-2; D remains unclear. V gave up 5 bases and J gave up 1 base, with 8 bases separating them. The CDR3 contains 12 residues. The germline V gene encodes CDR1 SQVTM and CDR2 ANQGSEA. For the CDR3, the DNA is TGCAGCGTTTCCCAGGTTAACTATGGCTACACCTTC. Its translation: CSVSQVNYGYTF.

The rearrangement links TRBV6-6 to TRBJ1-2; tentative D call: TRBD1 (6 bases). Trimming took off 2 bases at V and 2 bases at J, with 9 bases between the two ends. The CDR3 contains 14 residues. Germline CDR1 and CDR2: MNHNY and SVGAGI (reference sequence). The CDR3 nucleotides read TGTGCCAGCAGTTACACAGGGTTCAACTATGGCTACACCTTC. Translation gives CASSYTGFNYGYTF.

J is TRBJ2-3 and V is TRBV19, with TRBD1 matching over 8 bases. Germline values: CDR1 LNHDA, CDR2 SQIVND (reference sequence). Unmatched junction bases numbered 10, after V lost 8 bases and J lost 6 bases. The CDR3 loop spans 14 amino acids. The CDR3: CASADRGSVDTQYF. The CDR3 DNA follows: TGTGCCAGTGCCGACAGGGGATCCGTGGATACGCAGTATTTT.

This clone was detected once. The V and J genes are TRBV24-1 and TRBJ2-3; 9 bases are shared with TRBD2. CDR1 KGHDR and CDR2 SFDVKD come from the germline V gene. V was clipped by 7 bases and J by 4 bases; unmatched bases: 8. The CDR3 sequence is 15 residues long. The CDR3 loop reads CATRTGAGGADTQYF. The CDR3, as DNA: TGTGCCACCAGGACAGGAGCGGGGGGCGCAGATACGCAGTATTTT.

This chain connects TRBV6-5 to TRBJ1-1; no definite D call. From germline, CDR1 is MNHEY and CDR2 SVGAGI. The V and J ends lost 0 bases and 8 bases respectively, with 13 bases between them. The CDR3 is 14 amino acids. The CDR3, as DNA: TGTGCCAGCAGTTACTCCCGTGTTCCTGCGGAAGCTTTCTTT. Residues: CASSYSRVPAEAFF.

J is TRBJ1-3 and V is TRBV6-5; 7 nucleotides agree with TRBD1. The ends lost 6 bases at V and 7 bases at J; junction bases unmatched: 6. The germline V gene encodes CDR1 MNHEY and CDR2 SVGAGI. The CDR3 is made up of 13 amino acids. This CDR3 is CASREGQTNTIYF. CDR3 DNA: TGTGCCAGCAGGGAGGGACAGACTAACACCATATATTTT.

This clone has ten or more counts. The chain has TRBV3-1 (or the pseudogene TRBV3-2) and TRBJ2-5, with 7 positions matching TRBD2. CDR1 LGHDT and CDR2 YNNKEL come from the germline V gene (reference sequence). This CDR3 comprises 13 residues. V was clipped by 2 bases and J by 8 bases; unmatched bases: 5. CDR3 residues: CASSQREGSTQYF. The CDR3 nucleotides are TGTGCCAGCAGCCAAAGGGAGGGGAGCACCCAGTACTTC.

The rearrangement uses TRBV11-2 and TRBJ1-2; TRBD1 aligns across 8 bases. Germline assignment: CDR1 SGHAT and CDR2 FQNNGV. V shed 5 bases, J shed 4 bases, and the junction held 6 bases outside the gene matches. There are 14 residues in the CDR3. This CDR3 reads CASSPGQGSYGYTF. CDR3 nucleotide sequence: TGTGCCAGCAGCCCTGGACAGGGTAGCTATGGCTACACCTTC.

The V and J genes are TRBV7-9 and TRBJ1-1; possible D gene TRBD1, 6 bases. The CDR3 loop spans 14 amino acids. V was clipped by 8 bases and J by 2 bases, with 15 bases between them. Germline-derived CDR1 and CDR2 are SEHNR and FQNEAQ (reference sequence). For the CDR3, the DNA is TGTGCCAGCGGGTCGGACAGAACTAACACTGAAGCTTTCTTT. Translated, it gives CASGSDRTNTEAFF.

This rearrangement joins TRBV6-2 or TRBV6-3 to TRBJ2-1; 14 bases map to TRBD2. The CDR3 sequence is 15 residues long. CDR1 and CDR2 from the germline V gene are MNHEY and SVGEGT. The V gene end was trimmed by 5 bases and the J gene end by 6 bases; junction bases not matched to a gene: 3. CDR3 amino acids: CASSRGTSGGNEQFF. The CDR3 coding sequence is TGTGCCAGCAGTCGAGGGACTAGCGGGGGCAATGAGCAGTTCTTC.

The V call is TRBV9, the J call TRBJ1-3; D may be TRBD1 (5 bases). The ends were cut back, 4 bases at V and 2 bases at J, with 13 bases in the middle. Germline CDR1 SGDLS, CDR2 YYNGEE. CDR3 length: 15 amino acids. CDR3 nucleotides: TGTGCCAGCAGCAACGAACAGGAAGCTGGAAACACCATATATTTT. Translation gives CASSNEQEAGNTIYF.

This clone was detected a few times. The chain links TRBV3-1 (or the pseudogene TRBV3-2) to TRBJ1-2, with 7 bases that match TRBD1. The germline gives CDR1 LGHDT, CDR2 YNNKEL (reference sequence). With 5 bases clipped from V and 2 bases from J, the junction kept 11 bases outside the gene matches. The CDR3 has 16 amino acids. The CDR3 protein is CASSTRPGTANYGYTF. CDR3 bases: TGTGCCAGCAGCACCCGTCCCGGGACAGCGAACTATGGCTACACCTTC.

V usage is TRBV19 and J usage is TRBJ2-3; D unclear. The CDR3 has 11 residues. Germline lookup yields CDR1 LNHDA and CDR2 SQIVND (reference sequence). Deletions cut 3 bases from V and 6 bases from J, with 4 bases between. CDR3 nucleotide sequence: TGTGCCAGTAGTATCGGGGATACGCAGTATTTT. Protein: CASSIGDTQYF. The full variable domain, its missing parts supplied by reference TRBV19 and TRBJ2-3, is DGGITQSPKYLFRKEGQNVTLSCEQNLNHDAMYWYRQDPGQGLRLIYYSQIVNDFQKGDIAEGYSVSREKKESFPLTVTSAQKNPTAFYLCASSIGDTQYFGPGTRLTVL.

This clone has just one count. The chain employs TRBV24-1 and TRBJ2-3; 7 bases match TRBD2. This CDR3 has 17 amino acids. Germline lookup yields CDR1 KGHDR and CDR2 SFDVKD. J was trimmed by 0 bases and V by 9 bases; bases with no gene match: 14. CDR3 in amino acids: CATLRGERGPSTDTQYF. Here the CDR3 DNA reads TGTGCCACCCTTAGAGGAGAGCGGGGCCCTAGCACAGATACGCAGTATTTT.

This clone showed up just once. The chain employs TRBV7-9 and TRBJ1-6, with a weak D call TRBD1 (5 bases). The germline CDR1 and CDR2 sequences are SEHNR and FQNEAQ (reference sequence). Trimming shortened V by 1 base and J by 8 bases, and 12 bases separated the two germline ends. The CDR3 consists of 15 residues. CDR3 region: CASSLVGARDSPLHF. DNA for the CDR3: TGTGCCAGCAGCTTAGTAGGGGCGAGAGATTCACCCCTCCACTTT.

V gene TRBV30 combines with J gene TRBJ2-7; D perhaps matches TRBD1 (5 bases). This CDR3 has 12 amino acids. Per the germline V gene, CDR1 is GTSNPN and CDR2 is SVGIG (reference sequence). Trimming took 5 bases from V and 3 from J, leaving 11 bases between them. The CDR3 DNA reads TGTGCCTGGGGTACCGACAGCTACGAGCAGTACTTC. It specifies CAWGTDSYEQYF. The whole variable domain, remainder taken from reference TRBV30 and TRBJ2-7, is SQTIHQWPATLVQPVGSPLSLECTVEGTSNPNLYWYRQAAGRGLQLLFYSVGIGQISSEVPQNLSASRPQDRQFILSSKKLLLSDSGFYLCAWGTDSYEQYFGPGTRLTVT.

V and J are TRBV5-6 and TRBJ2-5; no reliable D call. Trimming shortened V by 1 base and J by 3 bases, and 10 bases separated the two germline ends. CDR3 length: 14 amino acids. CDR1 SGHDT and CDR2 YYEEEE come from the germline V gene. For the CDR3, the DNA is TGTGCCAGCAGCTTGAGTGGGCCGGAAGAGACCCAGTACTTC. It translates to CASSLSGPEETQYF.

The V call is TRBV7-2, the J call TRBJ2-5, with 10 bases aligning to TRBD1. Germline V gene lookup returns CDR1 SGHTA and CDR2 FQGNSA. The junction had 8 bases not matched to a gene; V was cut back by 5 bases and J by 5 bases. The CDR3 spans 15 residues. Here the CDR3 DNA reads TGTGCCAGCAGCCGCCTGGGACAGGGGAAGGAGACCCAGTACTTC. This gives the protein CASSRLGQGKETQYF.

V usage is TRBV27 and J usage is TRBJ1-2, with no clear D. The CDR3 is made up of 13 amino acids. Per the germline V gene, CDR1 is MNHEY and CDR2 is SMNVEV (reference sequence). V lost 0 bases, J lost 4 bases, and 6 bases lay in between. The CDR3 reads CASSLSGGYGYTF. The CDR3 DNA reads as TGTGCCAGCAGTTTATCGGGAGGCTATGGCTACACCTTC.

CDR3 sequence reads: CASSPPLGGLAGGANTGELFF. The CDR3 nucleotides read TGTGCCAGCAGCCCCCCCCTGGGGGGACTAGCGGGGGGCGCGAACACCGGGGAGCTGTTTTTT. The gene calls are TRBV7-6 and TRBJ2-2; 15 nucleotides match TRBD2. Germline CDR1 SGHVS, CDR2 FNYEAQ. J lost 0 bases, V lost 5 bases, and 13 bases had no gene match. The CDR3 is made up of 21 amino acids. The full variable domain, completed using reference TRBV7-6 and TRBJ2-2, is GAGVSQSPRYKVTKRGQDVALRCDPISGHVSLYWYRQALGQGPEFLTYFNYEAQQDKSGLPNDRFSAERPEGSISTLTIQRTEQRDSAMYRCASSPPLGGLAGGANTGELFFGEGSRLTVL.

The chain recombines TRBV11-2 with TRBJ1-2; D call uncertain. The ends were cut back, 3 bases at V and 0 bases at J, with 11 bases in the middle. Looked up from germline, CDR1 is SGHAT and CDR2 is FQNNGV. The CDR3 is 15 amino acids. Here the CDR3 DNA reads TGTGCCAGCAGCTTTTCTCCAGGCACTAACTATGGCTACACCTTC. Its protein product is CASSFSPGTNYGYTF.

The chain combines TRBV5-1 with TRBJ1-4, with TRBD1 as a possible D gene (5 bases). The CDR3 is 16 amino acids. The germline V and J ends were trimmed by 0 bases and 0 bases, with 9 bases remaining between them. Germline CDR1 and CDR2: SGHRS and YFSETQ. The CDR3 region is CASSLAAGATNEKLFF. In DNA, the CDR3 is TGCGCCAGCAGCTTGGCCGCGGGGGCAACTAATGAAAAACTGTTTTTT.

The rearrangement joins TRBV19 to TRBJ1-2, with 10 positions matching TRBD1. This CDR3 contains 16 residues. V was pared by 3 bases and J by 8 bases, with 12 bases of the junction left unmatched. The germline CDR1 and CDR2 sequences are LNHDA and SQIVND (reference sequence). The CDR3 here is CASSISPRQGARGYTF. CDR3 sequence (DNA): TGTGCCAGTAGTATCTCCCCCCGACAGGGGGCGAGGGGCTACACCTTC.

There are a few counts of this clone. V and J are TRBV19 and TRBJ2-1; D perhaps matches TRBD2 (7 bases). The CDR3 totals 17 residues. Trimming cost V 5 bases and J 7 bases, with 24 bases left between them. Per germline, CDR1 LNHDA and CDR2 SQIVND (reference sequence). For the CDR3, the DNA is TGTGCCAGTAGTTCCTCCTCTTGGGGGGGCCCTAGGAATGAGCAGTTCTTC. Its translation: CASSSSSWGGPRNEQFF.

The chain uses TRBV5-1 and TRBJ2-2; 7 nucleotides align to TRBD2. Germline CDR1 SGHRS, CDR2 YFSETQ. V lost 4 bases to trimming and J lost 4 bases; unmatched junction nucleotides: 4. The CDR3 extends over 14 amino acids. The CDR3 loop is CASSPGGSTGELFF. For the CDR3, the DNA is TGCGCCAGCAGCCCCGGGGGGAGCACCGGGGAGCTGTTTTTT.

The table lists this clone with a few counts. The gene calls are TRBV7-8 and TRBJ2-3; the match to TRBD1 covers 7 bases. The CDR3 is 18 residues long. Germline V gene sequence: CDR1 SGHVS, CDR2 FQNEAQ. J gave up 0 bases and V 1 base, and 10 bases lay outside the gene matches. This CDR3 is CASSLDLTGWASTDTQYF. The CDR3 nucleotides are TGTGCCAGCAGCTTAGACCTGACAGGGTGGGCCAGCACAGATACGCAGTATTTT. The full variable domain, rest sourced from reference TRBV7-8 and TRBJ2-3, is GAGVSQSPRYKVAKRGQDVALRCDPISGHVSLFWYQQALGQGPEFLTYFQNEAQLDKSGLPSDRFFAERPEGSVSTLKIQRTQQEDSAVYLCASSLDLTGWASTDTQYFGPGTRLTVL.